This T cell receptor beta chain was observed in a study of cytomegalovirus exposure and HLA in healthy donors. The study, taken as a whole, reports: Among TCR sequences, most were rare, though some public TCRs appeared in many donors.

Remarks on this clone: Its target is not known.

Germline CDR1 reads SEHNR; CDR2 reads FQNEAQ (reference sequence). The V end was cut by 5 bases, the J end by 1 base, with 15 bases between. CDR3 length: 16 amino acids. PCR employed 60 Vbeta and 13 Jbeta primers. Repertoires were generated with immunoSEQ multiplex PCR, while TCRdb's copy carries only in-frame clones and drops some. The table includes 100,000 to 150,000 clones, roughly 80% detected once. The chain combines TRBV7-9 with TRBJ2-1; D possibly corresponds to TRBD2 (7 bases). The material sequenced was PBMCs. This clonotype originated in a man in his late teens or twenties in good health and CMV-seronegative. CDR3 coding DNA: TGTGCCAGCAGCCCCGGAGGGGGGGCGTCCTACAATGAGCAGTTCTTC. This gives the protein CASSPGGGASYNEQFF. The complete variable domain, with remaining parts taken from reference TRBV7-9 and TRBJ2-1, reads DTGVSQNPRHKITKRGQNVTFRCDPISEHNRLYWYRQTLGQGPEFLTYFQNEAQLEKSRLLSDRFSAERPKGSFSTLEIQRTEQGDSAMYLCASSPGGGASYNEQFFGPGTRLTVL.